This T cell receptor beta chain came from a study of control samples from healthy donors and cancer patients. The CDR3 is made up of 17 amino acids. CDR1 and CDR2 (germline): SGHRS, YFSETQ. Between the trimmed V and J ends, which lost 0 bases and 0 bases, there was a span of 15 bases. Clones were sequenced by immunoSEQ multiplex PCR, and TCRdb holds only the in-frame ones, with some missing. Of under 200,000 clones listed, approximately 96% were seen once; the top ten hold around 8%. This TCR was recovered from a woman aged 40-49 years in good health. The chain uses TRBV5-1 and TRBJ1-1, with D possibly TRBD1 on 5 matching bases. Sequenced sample: blood. The CDR3 region is CASSLARTNSMNTEAFF. DNA for the CDR3: TGCGCCAGCAGCTTGGCGCGGACAAACTCCATGAACACTGAAGCTTTCTTT.